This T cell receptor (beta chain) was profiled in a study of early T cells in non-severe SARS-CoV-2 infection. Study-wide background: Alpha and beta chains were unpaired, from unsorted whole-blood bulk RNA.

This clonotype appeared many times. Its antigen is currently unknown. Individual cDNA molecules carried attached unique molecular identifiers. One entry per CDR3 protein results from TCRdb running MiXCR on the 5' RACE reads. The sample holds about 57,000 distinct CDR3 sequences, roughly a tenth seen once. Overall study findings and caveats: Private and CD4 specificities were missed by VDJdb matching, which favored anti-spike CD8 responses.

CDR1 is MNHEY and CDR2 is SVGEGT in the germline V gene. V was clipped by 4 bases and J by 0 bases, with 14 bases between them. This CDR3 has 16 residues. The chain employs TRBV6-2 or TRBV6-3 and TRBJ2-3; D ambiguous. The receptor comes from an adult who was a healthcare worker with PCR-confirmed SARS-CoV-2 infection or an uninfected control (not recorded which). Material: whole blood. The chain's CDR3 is CASSSRGPSSTDTQYF. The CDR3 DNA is TGTGCCAGCAGTTCCCGTGGGCCTAGTAGCACAGATACGCAGTATTTT.